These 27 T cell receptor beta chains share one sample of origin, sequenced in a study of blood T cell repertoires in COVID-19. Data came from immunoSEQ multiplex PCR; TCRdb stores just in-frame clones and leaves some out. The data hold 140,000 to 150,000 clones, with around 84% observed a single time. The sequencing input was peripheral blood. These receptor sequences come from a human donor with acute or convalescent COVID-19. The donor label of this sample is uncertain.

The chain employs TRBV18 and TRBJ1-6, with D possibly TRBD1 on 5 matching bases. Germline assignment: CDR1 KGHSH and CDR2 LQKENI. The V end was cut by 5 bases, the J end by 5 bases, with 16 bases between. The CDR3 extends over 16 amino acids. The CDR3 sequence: CASSTQGGGDNSPLHF. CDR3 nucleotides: TGTGCCAGCTCAACGCAGGGTGGTGGGGATAATTCACCCCTCCACTTT. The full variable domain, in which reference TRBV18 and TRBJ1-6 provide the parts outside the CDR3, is NAGVMQNPRHLVRRRGQEARLRCSPMKGHSHVYWYRQLPEEGLKFMVYLQKENIIDESGMPKERFSAEFPKEGPSILRIQQVVRGDSAAYFCASSTQGGGDNSPLHFGNGTRLTVT.

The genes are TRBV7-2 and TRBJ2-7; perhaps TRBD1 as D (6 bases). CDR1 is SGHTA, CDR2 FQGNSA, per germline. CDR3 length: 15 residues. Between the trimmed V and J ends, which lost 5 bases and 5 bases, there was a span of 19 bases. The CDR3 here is CASSQGTGSDHEQYV. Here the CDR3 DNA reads TGTGCCAGCAGCCAGGGCACAGGGTCGGACCACGAGCAGTACGTC.

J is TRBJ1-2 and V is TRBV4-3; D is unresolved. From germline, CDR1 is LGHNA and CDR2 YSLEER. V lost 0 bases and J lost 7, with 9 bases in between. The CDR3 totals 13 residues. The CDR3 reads CASSQDPGSGYTF. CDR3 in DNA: TGCGCCAGCAGCCAAGATCCCGGGTCTGGCTACACCTTC.

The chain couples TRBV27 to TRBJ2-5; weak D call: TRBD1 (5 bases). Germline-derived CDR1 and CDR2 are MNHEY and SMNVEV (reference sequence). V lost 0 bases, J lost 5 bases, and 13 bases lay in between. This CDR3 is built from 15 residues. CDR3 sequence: CASSLSAGIAETQYF. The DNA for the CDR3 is TGTGCCAGCAGTTTATCGGCAGGGATCGCGGAGACCCAGTACTTC.

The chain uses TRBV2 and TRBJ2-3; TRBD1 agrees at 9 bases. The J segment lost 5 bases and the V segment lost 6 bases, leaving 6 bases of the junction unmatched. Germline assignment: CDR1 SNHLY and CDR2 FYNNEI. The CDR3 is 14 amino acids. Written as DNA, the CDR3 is TGTGCCAGCAGCCAGGACAGGGGAATAGATACGCAGTATTTT. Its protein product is CASSQDRGIDTQYF.

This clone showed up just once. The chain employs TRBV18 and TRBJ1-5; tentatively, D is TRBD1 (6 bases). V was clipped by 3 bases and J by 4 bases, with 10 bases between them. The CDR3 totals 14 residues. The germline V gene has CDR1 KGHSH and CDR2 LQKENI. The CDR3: CASSPDRRNQPQHF. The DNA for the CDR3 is TGTGCCAGCTCACCCGACAGGCGGAATCAGCCCCAGCATTTT. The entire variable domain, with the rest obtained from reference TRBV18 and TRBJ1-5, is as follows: NAGVMQNPRHLVRRRGQEARLRCSPMKGHSHVYWYRQLPEEGLKFMVYLQKENIIDESGMPKERFSAEFPKEGPSILRIQQVVRGDSAAYFCASSPDRRNQPQHFGDGTRLSIL.

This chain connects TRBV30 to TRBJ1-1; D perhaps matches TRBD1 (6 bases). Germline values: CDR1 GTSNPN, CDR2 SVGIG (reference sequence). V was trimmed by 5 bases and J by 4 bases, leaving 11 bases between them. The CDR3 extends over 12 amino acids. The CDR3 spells CAWAGVITEAFF. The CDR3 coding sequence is TGTGCCTGGGCAGGGGTTATCACTGAAGCTTTCTTT.

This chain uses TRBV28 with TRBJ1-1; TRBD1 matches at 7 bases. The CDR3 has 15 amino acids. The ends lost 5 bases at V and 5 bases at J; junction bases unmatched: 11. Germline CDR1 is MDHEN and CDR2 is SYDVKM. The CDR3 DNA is TGTGCCAGCAGTCCCACAGACAGGGTAGGAACTGAAGCTTTCTTT. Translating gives CASSPTDRVGTEAFF.

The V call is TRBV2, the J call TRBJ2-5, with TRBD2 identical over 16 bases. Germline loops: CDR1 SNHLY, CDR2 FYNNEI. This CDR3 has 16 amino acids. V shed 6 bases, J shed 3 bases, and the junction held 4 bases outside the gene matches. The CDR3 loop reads CASSVGTSGGEETQYF. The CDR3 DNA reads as TGTGCCAGCAGCGTTGGGACTAGCGGGGGGGAAGAGACCCAGTACTTC.

The chain's CDR3 is CASRTTGTGNGYTF. In DNA form, the CDR3 reads TGTGCCAGCCGCACTACAGGGACAGGGAATGGCTACACCTTC. This chain joins TRBV7-2 and TRBJ1-2; 9 bases are shared with TRBD1. Germline V CDR1 and CDR2: SGHTA, FQGNSA. This CDR3 has 14 residues. The V segment lost 8 bases and the J segment 6 bases; nucleotides outside the gene matches: 10.

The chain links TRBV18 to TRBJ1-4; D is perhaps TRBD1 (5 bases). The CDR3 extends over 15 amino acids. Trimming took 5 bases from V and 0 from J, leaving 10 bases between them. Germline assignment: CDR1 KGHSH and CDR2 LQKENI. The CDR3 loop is CASSRQGPTNEKLFF. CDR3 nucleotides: TGTGCCAGCTCAAGGCAGGGCCCAACTAATGAAAAACTGTTTTTT.

CDR3 nucleotide sequence: TGTGCCAGCAGTGAAGTTTTAGGGACAGGGGGCATGTTGGGTGGCTACACCTTC. This sequence encodes CASSEVLGTGGMLGGYTF. The chain couples TRBV6-1 to TRBJ1-2, with TRBD1 matching 12 bases. V lost 1 base, J lost 7 bases, and 13 bases stayed unmatched. The CDR3 extends over 18 amino acids. Germline CDR1 MNHNS, CDR2 SASEGT.

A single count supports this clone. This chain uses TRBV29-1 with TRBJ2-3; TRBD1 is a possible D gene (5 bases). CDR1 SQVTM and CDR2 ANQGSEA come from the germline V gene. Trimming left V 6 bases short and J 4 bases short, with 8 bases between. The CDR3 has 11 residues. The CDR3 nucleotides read TGCAGCGTCGACAGTGCAGATACGCAGTATTTT. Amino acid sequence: CSVDSADTQYF.

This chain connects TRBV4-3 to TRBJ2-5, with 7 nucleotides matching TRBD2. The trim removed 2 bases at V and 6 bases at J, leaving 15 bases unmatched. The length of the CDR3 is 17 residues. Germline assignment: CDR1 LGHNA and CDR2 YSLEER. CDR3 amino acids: CASSQSAVGLVEKTQYF. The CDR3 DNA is TGCGCCAGCAGCCAATCTGCTGTAGGACTAGTCGAAAAGACCCAGTACTTC.

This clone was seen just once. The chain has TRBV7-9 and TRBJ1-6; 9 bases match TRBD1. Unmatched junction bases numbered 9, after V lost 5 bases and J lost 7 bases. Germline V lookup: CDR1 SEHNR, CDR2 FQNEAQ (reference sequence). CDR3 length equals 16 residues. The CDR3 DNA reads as TGTGCCAGCAGCCCGGCAAGGACAGGGGACAATTCACCCCTCCACTTT. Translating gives CASSPARTGDNSPLHF.

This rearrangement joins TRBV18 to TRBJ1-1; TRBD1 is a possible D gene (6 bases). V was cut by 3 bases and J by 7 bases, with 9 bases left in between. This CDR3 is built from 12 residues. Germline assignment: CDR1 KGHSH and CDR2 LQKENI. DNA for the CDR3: TGTGCCAGCTCACCCCAAGGGGGTGAAGCTTTCTTT. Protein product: CASSPQGGEAFF.

CDR3 region: CASKGQGLGNTEAFF. CDR3 DNA sequence: TGTGCCAGCAAGGGACAGGGGCTGGGTAACACTGAAGCTTTCTTT. The rearrangement joins TRBV6-5 to TRBJ1-1; 10 bases fit TRBD1. Germline V gene sequence: CDR1 MNHEY, CDR2 SVGAGI. The CDR3 runs to 15 residues. With 7 bases clipped from V and 2 bases from J, the junction kept 7 bases outside the gene matches.

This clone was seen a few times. The CDR3 bases are TGCAGTGCTAGTCCCCAACAGGGGTCCACTGAAGCTTTCTTT. Encoded protein: CSASPQQGSTEAFF. The gene calls are TRBV20-1 and TRBJ1-1, with TRBD1 matching over 7 bases. The V gene's germline CDR1 is DFQATT and CDR2 SNEGSKA (reference sequence). The J segment lost 4 bases and the V segment lost 3 bases, leaving 8 bases of the junction unmatched. The CDR3 is 14 amino acids.

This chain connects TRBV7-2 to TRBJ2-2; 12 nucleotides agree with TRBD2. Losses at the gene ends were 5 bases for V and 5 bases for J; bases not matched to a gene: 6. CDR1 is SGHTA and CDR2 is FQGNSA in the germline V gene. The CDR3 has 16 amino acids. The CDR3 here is CASSATGTSGTGELFF. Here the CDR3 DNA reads TGTGCCAGCAGCGCTACCGGGACTAGCGGGACCGGGGAGCTGTTTTTT.

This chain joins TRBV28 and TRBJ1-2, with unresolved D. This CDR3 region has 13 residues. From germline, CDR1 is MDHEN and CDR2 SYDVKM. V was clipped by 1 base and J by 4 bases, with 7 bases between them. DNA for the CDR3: TGTGCCAGCAGTTTATCTCAGTCCTATGGCTACACCTTC. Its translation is CASSLSQSYGYTF.

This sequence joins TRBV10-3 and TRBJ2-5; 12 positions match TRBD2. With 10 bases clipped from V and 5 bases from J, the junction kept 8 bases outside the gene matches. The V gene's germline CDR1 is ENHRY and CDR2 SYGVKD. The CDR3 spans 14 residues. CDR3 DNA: TGTGCCACCTCTAGCGGGGGGGCCAGGGAGACCCAGTACTTC. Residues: CATSSGGARETQYF.

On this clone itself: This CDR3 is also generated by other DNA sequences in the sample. The CDR3 DNA reads as TGCGCCAGCAGCCAAGTGGGACAGGGGAACACTGAAGCTTTCTTT. This encodes CASSQVGQGNTEAFF. The genes are TRBV4-3 and TRBJ1-1, with TRBD1 matching over 9 bases. There are 15 residues in the CDR3. V trimming: 1 base; J trimming: 1 base; junction bases outside the gene matches: 1. The germline gives CDR1 LGHNA, CDR2 YSLEER.

The CDR3 DNA is TGTGCCAGCAGCCTCGGGACAGAGCTCTATGGCTACACCTTC. Its translation: CASSLGTELYGYTF. V gene TRBV27 combines with J gene TRBJ1-2, with TRBD1 identical over 7 bases. The CDR3 is 14 residues long. Germline V gives CDR1 MNHEY, CDR2 SMNVEV (reference sequence). V shed 6 bases, J shed 4 bases, and the junction held 8 bases outside the gene matches.

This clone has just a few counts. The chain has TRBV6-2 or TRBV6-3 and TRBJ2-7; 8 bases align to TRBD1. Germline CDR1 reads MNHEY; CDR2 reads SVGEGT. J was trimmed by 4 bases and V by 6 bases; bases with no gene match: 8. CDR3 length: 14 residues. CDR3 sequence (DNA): TGTGCCAGCAGCCTAACAGGGACAGGTTACGAGCAGTACGTC. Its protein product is CASSLTGTGYEQYV.

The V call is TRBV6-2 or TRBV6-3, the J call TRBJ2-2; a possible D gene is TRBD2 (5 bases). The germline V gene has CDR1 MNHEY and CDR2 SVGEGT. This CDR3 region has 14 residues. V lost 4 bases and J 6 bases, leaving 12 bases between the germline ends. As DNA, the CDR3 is TGTGCCAGCAGTTGGGCGTTGGGAGCCGGGGAGCTGTTTTTT. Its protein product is CASSWALGAGELFF.

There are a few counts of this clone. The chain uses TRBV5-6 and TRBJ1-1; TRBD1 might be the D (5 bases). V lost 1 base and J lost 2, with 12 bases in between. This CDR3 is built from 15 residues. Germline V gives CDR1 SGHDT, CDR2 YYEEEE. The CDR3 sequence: CASSLKRGVNTEAFF. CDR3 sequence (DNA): TGTGCCAGCAGCTTGAAAAGGGGCGTTAACACTGAAGCTTTCTTT.

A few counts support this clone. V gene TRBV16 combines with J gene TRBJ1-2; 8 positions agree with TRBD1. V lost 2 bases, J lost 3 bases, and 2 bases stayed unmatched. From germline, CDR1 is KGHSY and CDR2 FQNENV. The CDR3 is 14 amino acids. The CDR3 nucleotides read TGTGCCAGCAGCCAAGACAGGGGTGACTATGGCTACACCTTC. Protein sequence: CASSQDRGDYGYTF.